These 30 T cell receptor beta chains share one sample of origin, sequenced in a study of T cells in tumors after PD-1 blockade. Some clones are missing from TCRdb's copy, which holds only in-frame ones; the method was immunoSEQ multiplex PCR. This sample carries around 35,000 clones, approximately 70% of them seen once, and the ten largest clones take about two fifths. Sequenced here: PBMCs, sampled after anti-PD-1 treatment. These receptors originate from a human donor with basal cell carcinoma.

The V gene is TRBV2, the J gene TRBJ1-5; D is possibly TRBD1 (5 bases). With 10 bases removed from V and 1 base from J, the gap between germline ends came to 8 bases. CDR1 and CDR2 (germline): SNHLY, FYNNEI. The CDR3 has 12 amino acids. CDR3 residues: CATRDSNQPQHF. The DNA of the CDR3 is TGTGCCACCCGGGACAGCAATCAGCCCCAGCATTTT.

The V and J genes are TRBV7-2 and TRBJ2-7; 15 nucleotides agree with TRBD2. This CDR3 is built from 17 residues. The ends lost 6 bases at V and 4 bases at J; junction bases unmatched: 10. Germline CDR1 and CDR2: SGHTA and FQGNSA. The CDR3 sequence is CASSPGTSGRSVYEQYF. The CDR3 region has the DNA TGTGCCAGCAGTCCAGGGACTAGCGGGAGGTCAGTATACGAGCAGTACTTC.

The chain links TRBV5-8 to TRBJ2-1; perhaps TRBD2 as D (5 bases). This CDR3 region has 15 residues. V lost 4 bases and J lost 5, with 16 bases in between. Germline CDR1 and CDR2: SGHTS and YDEGEE. CDR3 DNA: TGTGCCAGCAGCCACCTGCTGAAGGAGGACAATGAGCAGTTCTTC. Encoded protein: CASSHLLKEDNEQFF.

The chain uses TRBV4-3 and TRBJ2-3; 8 bases line up with TRBD2. With V trimmed by 4 bases and J by 6 bases, 9 bases remained unmatched. The CDR3 runs 15 residues. Germline CDR1 is LGHNA and CDR2 is YSLEER. The CDR3 bases are TGCGCCAGCAGCCCCCTTACGGGGGGGGCGGATACGCAGTATTTT. Its protein product is CASSPLTGGADTQYF.

The rearrangement links TRBV9 to TRBJ2-3; 12 bases match TRBD2. The V gene end was trimmed by 4 bases and the J gene end by 6 bases; junction bases not matched to a gene: 12. The germline V gene encodes CDR1 SGDLS and CDR2 YYNGEE. CDR3 length: 17 amino acids. The CDR3 nucleotides are TGTGCCAGCAGCTTCGCTAGCGGGAGGGCCGGTAGGGATACGCAGTATTTT. This encodes CASSFASGRAGRDTQYF.

The chain is built from TRBV11-3 and TRBJ2-7; 9 bases align to TRBD1. V trimming: 3 bases; J trimming: 5 bases; junction bases outside the gene matches: 14. Germline V lookup: CDR1 SGHNT, CDR2 YENEEA. This CDR3 spans 17 amino acids. DNA for the CDR3: TGTGCCAGCAGCTTTAGCTCCGTGACAGGGGGATCGAACGAGCAGTACTTC. Protein product: CASSFSSVTGGSNEQYF. Looking up the rest from reference TRBV11-3 and TRBJ2-7 gives the full variable domain: EAGVVQSPRYKIIEKKQPVAFWCNPISGHNTLYWYLQNLGQGPELLIRYENEEAVDDSQLPKDRFSAERLKGVDSTLKIQPAELGDSAVYLCASSFSSVTGGSNEQYFGPGTRLTVT.

The chain has TRBV19 and TRBJ2-1; D is possibly TRBD1 (6 bases). Germline V CDR1 and CDR2: LNHDA, SQIVND (reference sequence). The V end was cut by 4 bases, the J end by 4 bases, with 11 bases between. This CDR3 spans 14 amino acids. CDR3 sequence (DNA): TGTGCCAGTAGTACACTACAGGGTTACAATGAGCAGTTCTTC. Amino acids: CASSTLQGYNEQFF.

With respect to this clone: Other DNA sequences in this sample translate to the same CDR3. The chain combines TRBV10-3 with TRBJ1-5, with D possibly being TRBD1 (6 bases). The CDR3 runs 13 residues. V lost 6 bases to trimming and J lost 6 bases, with 12 bases between them. Germline CDR1 and CDR2: ENHRY and SYGVKD. The DNA of the CDR3 is TGTGCCATCAGGGGGGAGGGGGGTCAGCCCCAGCATTTT. This sequence encodes CAIRGEGGQPQHF.

The chain uses TRBV5-1 and TRBJ2-6; no clear D. Germline CDR1 and CDR2: SGHRS and YFSETQ. V was clipped by 4 bases and J by 0 bases, with 11 bases between them. This CDR3 has 16 amino acids. CDR3 residues: CASSPDNLSGANVLTF. CDR3 in DNA: TGCGCCAGCAGCCCCGACAACCTCTCTGGGGCCAACGTCCTGACTTTC.

The chain uses TRBV30 and TRBJ1-2; no clear D gene. Trimming left V 4 bases short and J 3 bases short, with 12 bases between. CDR3 length equals 13 residues. Germline V CDR1 and CDR2: GTSNPN, SVGIG (reference sequence). CDR3 residues: CAWTSGVDYGYTF. For the CDR3, the DNA is TGTGCCTGGACTAGCGGAGTTGACTATGGCTACACCTTC.

CDR3 DNA sequence: TGTGCCAGCAGCCAAGATCGGGGCGGGGGTACAGATACGCAGTATTTT. Residues: CASSQDRGGGTDTQYF. This sequence joins TRBV4-2 and TRBJ2-3; 7 bases align to TRBD2. V lost 0 bases, J lost 3 bases, and 6 bases stayed unmatched. This CDR3 has 16 amino acids. The germline V gene encodes CDR1 LGHNA and CDR2 YNFKEQ.

The chain carries TRBV25-1 and TRBJ1-2; possibly TRBD1 for D (6 bases). CDR3 length equals 15 residues. V lost 0 bases and J 8 bases, leaving 16 bases between the germline ends. The germline V gene has CDR1 MGHDK and CDR2 SYGVNS. The CDR3 DNA reads TGTGCCAGCAGTGAATATGACGGGGGCCCTGGGGGCTACACCTTC. This sequence encodes CASSEYDGGPGGYTF.

This rearrangement joins TRBV11-3 to TRBJ2-3; no definite D call. V was shortened by 0 bases and J by 6 bases, with 4 bases between the two germline ends. Germline V gene data show CDR1 as SGHNT and CDR2 as YENEEA. CDR3 length equals 12 residues. The CDR3 region is CASSLEVDTQYF. The CDR3 DNA reads as TGTGCCAGCAGCTTAGAGGTGGATACGCAGTATTTT.

This clone appeared a few times. The rearrangement uses TRBV20-1 and TRBJ1-3, with D unclear. Trimming pared 3 bases from V and 0 bases from J, leaving 9 bases between. This CDR3 has 14 amino acids. CDR1 and CDR2 from the germline V gene are DFQATT and SNEGSKA (reference sequence). CDR3 protein: CSASGRNSGNTIYF. The CDR3 region has the DNA TGCAGTGCTAGTGGACGGAACTCTGGAAACACCATATATTTT.

The chain carries TRBV5-8 and TRBJ1-2; no definite D call. The CDR3 spans 14 residues. In germline, CDR1 is SGHTS, CDR2 YDEGEE. Between the trimmed V and J ends, which lost 4 bases and 0 bases, there was a span of 10 bases. CDR3 in DNA: TGTGCCAGCAGCGCTATGGTCGCTAACTATGGCTACACCTTC. It encodes CASSAMVANYGYTF.

There are a few counts of this clone. DNA of the CDR3: TGTGCCAGCAGCTTAAGTTCCGGGACAGCTTCCTACGAGCAGTACTTC. Amino acid sequence: CASSLSSGTASYEQYF. The chain uses TRBV7-2 and TRBJ2-7, with 7 bases fitting TRBD1. Unmatched junction bases numbered 8, after V lost 2 bases and J lost 1 base. The length of the CDR3 is 16 residues. From germline, CDR1 is SGHTA and CDR2 FQGNSA.

The chain combines TRBV3-1 (or the pseudogene TRBV3-2) with TRBJ2-3, with D hard to call. The CDR3 sequence is 14 residues long. V gave up 4 bases and J gave up 5 bases, with 13 bases separating them. CDR1 and CDR2 from the germline V gene are LGHDT and YNNKEL (reference sequence). Here the CDR3 reads CASSPRWRGDTQYF. CDR3 sequence (DNA): TGTGCCAGCAGCCCCCGATGGCGCGGAGATACGCAGTATTTT.

The rearrangement uses TRBV19 and TRBJ1-5, with D uncertain. The CDR3 runs 13 residues. V was trimmed by 5 bases and J by 5 bases, leaving 10 bases between them. Per germline, CDR1 LNHDA and CDR2 SQIVND (reference sequence). The CDR3 nucleotides are TGTGCCAGTAGTTACGGACGGTATCAGCCCCAGCATTTT. It translates to CASSYGRYQPQHF.

In nucleotides, the CDR3 is TGTGCCAGCAGCCCCTTGGGGGCGGGCACCGGGGAGCTGTTTTTT. Translation: CASSPLGAGTGELFF. The chain recombines TRBV7-9 with TRBJ2-2; TRBD1 is a possible D gene (6 bases). The germline V gene has CDR1 SEHNR and CDR2 FQNEAQ (reference sequence). Trimming removed 5 bases from V and 4 bases from J, with 14 bases in between. The CDR3 is made up of 15 amino acids.

The gene calls are TRBV2 and TRBJ1-5, with 9 bases that match TRBD1. The germline CDR1 and CDR2 sequences are SNHLY and FYNNEI. CDR3 length equals 14 residues. J gave up 7 bases and V 5 bases, and 6 bases lay outside the gene matches. The CDR3 region is CASSRDRGVQPQHF. The CDR3 DNA reads as TGTGCCAGCAGTCGCGACAGGGGGGTCCAGCCCCAGCATTTT.

This clone was picked up a small number of times. The chain couples TRBV7-8 to TRBJ2-2; TRBD2 matches 11 bases. The V segment lost 6 bases and the J segment 1 base; nucleotides outside the gene matches: 7. CDR1 and CDR2 from the germline V gene are SGHVS and FQNEAQ. The CDR3 is 17 amino acids. The chain's CDR3 is CASRPTSGGWNTGELFF. The CDR3 DNA reads TGTGCCAGCAGACCCACTAGCGGGGGATGGAACACCGGGGAGCTGTTTTTT. The full variable domain, its missing parts supplied by reference TRBV7-8 and TRBJ2-2, is GAGVSQSPRYKVAKRGQDVALRCDPISGHVSLFWYQQALGQGPEFLTYFQNEAQLDKSGLPSDRFFAERPEGSVSTLKIQRTQQEDSAVYLCASRPTSGGWNTGELFFGEGSRLTVL.

The rearrangement uses TRBV5-1 and TRBJ1-5; a possible D gene is TRBD1 (6 bases). CDR1 is SGHRS and CDR2 is YFSETQ in the germline V gene. Trimming removed 4 bases at V and 9 bases at J, with 17 bases between. The CDR3 totals 14 residues. The CDR3 DNA reads TGCGCCAGCAGCCTGGGACACCTCGAGGCGCCCCAGCATTTT. Protein product: CASSLGHLEAPQHF.

The rearrangement joins TRBV6-2 or TRBV6-3 to TRBJ2-3, with D perhaps matching TRBD1 or TRBD2 (5 bases each). CDR1 is MNHEY and CDR2 is SVGEGT in the germline V gene. The CDR3 totals 15 residues. The V and J ends lost 4 bases and 9 bases respectively, with 20 bases between them. The CDR3 here is CASSSHRGVARTQYF. DNA for the CDR3: TGTGCCAGCAGTTCTCACCGAGGGGTGGCCCGCACGCAGTATTTT.

This clone was seen a few times. J is TRBJ2-4 and V is TRBV6-2 or TRBV6-3, with TRBD2 as a possible D gene (7 bases). The CDR3 totals 14 residues. From germline, CDR1 is MNHEY and CDR2 SVGEGT. Between the trimmed V and J ends, which lost 2 bases and 8 bases, there was a span of 13 bases. The DNA of the CDR3 is TGTGCCAGCAGTTACGGCGGGGGCCGGGACATTCAGTACTTC. Amino acids: CASSYGGGRDIQYF.

The chain recombines TRBV7-9 with TRBJ1-2; 7 nucleotides align to TRBD1. The V and J ends lost 5 bases and 4 bases, in that order; junction bases with no gene match: 7. This CDR3 region has 14 residues. In germline, CDR1 is SEHNR, CDR2 FQNEAQ (reference sequence). CDR3 sequence reads: CASSTGQESYGYTF. The DNA for the CDR3 is TGTGCCAGCAGCACTGGACAGGAGAGCTATGGCTACACCTTC.

This chain links TRBV5-1 with TRBJ2-3; 14 bases map to TRBD2. CDR3 size: 18 residues. The V gene's germline CDR1 is SGHRS and CDR2 YFSETQ. V trimming: 7 bases; J trimming: 1 base; junction bases outside the gene matches: 11. The CDR3 is CASRDGGLAGGRTDTQYF. The CDR3 bases are TGCGCCAGCCGCGATGGAGGACTAGCGGGAGGACGCACAGATACGCAGTATTTT. Using reference TRBV5-1 and TRBJ2-3 for the parts outside the CDR3, the full variable domain is KAGVTQTPRYLIKTRGQQVTLSCSPISGHRSVSWYQQTPGQGLQFLFEYFSETQRNKGNFPGRFSGRQFSNSRSEMNVSTLELGDSALYLCASRDGGLAGGRTDTQYFGPGTRLTVL.

V is TRBV7-3 and J is TRBJ1-2; the D gene is possibly TRBD1 (5 bases). In germline, CDR1 is SGHTA, CDR2 FQGTGA. The CDR3 has 13 amino acids. V was shortened by 5 bases and J by 8 bases, with 15 bases between the two germline ends. CDR3 protein: CASSPTDSKGYTF. CDR3 DNA: TGTGCCAGCAGCCCGACAGATTCGAAAGGCTACACCTTC. Drawing the rest from reference TRBV7-3 and TRBJ1-2, the complete variable domain is GAGVSQTPSNKVTEKGKYVELRCDPISGHTALYWYRQSLGQGPEFLIYFQGTGAADDSGLPNDRFFAVRPEGSVSTLKIQRTERGDSAVYLCASSPTDSKGYTFGSGTRLTVV.

V usage is TRBV7-9 and J usage is TRBJ1-1; 11 bases agree with TRBD1. J was trimmed by 4 bases and V by 5 bases; bases with no gene match: 12. The germline V gene has CDR1 SEHNR and CDR2 FQNEAQ (reference sequence). The CDR3 contains 17 residues. CDR3 sequence: CASSTTGTGGKGTEAFF. For the CDR3, the DNA is TGTGCCAGCAGCACAACCGGGACAGGGGGTAAGGGCACTGAAGCTTTCTTT.

The chain employs TRBV7-7 and TRBJ2-3, with 7 bases lining up with TRBD2. V gave up 0 bases and J gave up 3 bases; unmatched junction bases: 0. Per the germline V gene, CDR1 is SSHAT and CDR2 is FNYEAQ (reference sequence). This CDR3 region has 14 residues. CDR3 nucleotides: TGTGCCAGCAGCTTAGCGGGGGGGACAGATACGCAGTATTTT. It encodes CASSLAGGTDTQYF.

The chain recombines TRBV6-1 with TRBJ1-5, with no clear D. The CDR3 runs to 14 residues. The germline V gene has CDR1 MNHNS and CDR2 SASEGT. V gave up 1 base and J gave up 9 bases, with 13 bases separating them. Here the CDR3 DNA reads TGTGCCAGCAGTGAAGGGATGGGAATAGGGCCCCAGCATTTT. Encoded protein: CASSEGMGIGPQHF.